The sequence of this T cell receptor (beta chain) was determined in a study of cytomegalovirus exposure and HLA in healthy donors. Study results and caveats: It was confirmed in vitro that a few of the CMV-associated chains were specific for CMV antigens. Reports described diagnosis of cytomegalovirus status by the classifier as highly specific and sensitive. It was found in a later analysis that first-cohort TCR clusters tended to co-occur in the approximately 130 validation repertoires.

The method was immunoSEQ multiplex PCR; TCRdb's version includes in-frame clones alone and lacks a portion of them. This sample has roughly 120,000 clones; around 94% occur once, and the top ten carry roughly 1.3%. As to this clone: Its antigen remains unidentified.

The CDR3 sequence is 16 residues long. Germline values: CDR1 SGDLS, CDR2 YYNGEE. The V and J ends lost 0 bases and 3 bases, in that order; junction bases with no gene match: 8. The donors were part of the roughly 110-subject validation cohort, which stood apart from the 666-subject first cohort. The rearrangement links TRBV9 to TRBJ2-7; TRBD2 matches at 8 bases. The receptor was derived from a woman aged 18-29 years in good health and CMV-seronegative. The sample consisted of PBMCs. The CDR3 spells CASSVGISGGVYEQYF. CDR3 sequence (DNA): TGTGCCAGCAGCGTAGGAATCAGCGGGGGCGTCTACGAGCAGTACTTC.